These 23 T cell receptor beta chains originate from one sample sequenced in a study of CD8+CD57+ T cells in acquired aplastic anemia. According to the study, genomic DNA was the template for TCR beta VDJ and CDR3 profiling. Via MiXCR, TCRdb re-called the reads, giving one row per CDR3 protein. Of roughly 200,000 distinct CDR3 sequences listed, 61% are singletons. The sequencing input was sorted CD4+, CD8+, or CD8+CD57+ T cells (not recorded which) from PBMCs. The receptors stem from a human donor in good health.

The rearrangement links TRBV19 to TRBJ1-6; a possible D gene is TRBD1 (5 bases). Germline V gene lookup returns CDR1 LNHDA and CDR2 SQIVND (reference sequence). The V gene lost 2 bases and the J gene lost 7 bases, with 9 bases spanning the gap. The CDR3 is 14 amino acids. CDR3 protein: CASSIRQTNSPLHF. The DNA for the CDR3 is TGTGCCAGTAGTATACGACAGACAAATTCACCCCTCCACTTT.

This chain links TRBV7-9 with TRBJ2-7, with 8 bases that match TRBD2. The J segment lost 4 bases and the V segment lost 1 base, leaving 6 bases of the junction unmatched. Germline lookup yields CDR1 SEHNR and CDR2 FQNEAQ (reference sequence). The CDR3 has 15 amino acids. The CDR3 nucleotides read TGTGCCAGCAGCTTAGTCCCTAGCGGGCAATACGAGCAGTACTTC. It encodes CASSLVPSGQYEQYF.

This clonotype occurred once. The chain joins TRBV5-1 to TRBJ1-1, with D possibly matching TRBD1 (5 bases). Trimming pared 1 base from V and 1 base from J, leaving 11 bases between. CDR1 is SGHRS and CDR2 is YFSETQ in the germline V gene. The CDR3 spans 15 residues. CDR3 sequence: CASSLQGPGNTEAFF. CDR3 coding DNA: TGCGCCAGCAGCTTGCAGGGCCCGGGGAACACTGAAGCTTTCTTT.

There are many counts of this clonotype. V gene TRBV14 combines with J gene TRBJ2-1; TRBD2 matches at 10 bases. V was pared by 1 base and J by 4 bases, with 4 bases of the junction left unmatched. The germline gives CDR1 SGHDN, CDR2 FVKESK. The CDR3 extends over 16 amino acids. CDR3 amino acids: CASSQAPLAGYNEQFF. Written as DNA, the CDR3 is TGTGCCAGCAGCCAAGCCCCACTAGCGGGATACAATGAGCAGTTCTTC.

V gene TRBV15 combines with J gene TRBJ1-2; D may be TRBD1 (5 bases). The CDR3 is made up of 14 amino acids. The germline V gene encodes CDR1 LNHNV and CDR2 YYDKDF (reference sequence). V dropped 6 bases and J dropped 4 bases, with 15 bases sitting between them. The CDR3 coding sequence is TGTGCCACCAGGGAGGGGTTCGGGAGCTATGGCTACACCTTC. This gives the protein CATREGFGSYGYTF.

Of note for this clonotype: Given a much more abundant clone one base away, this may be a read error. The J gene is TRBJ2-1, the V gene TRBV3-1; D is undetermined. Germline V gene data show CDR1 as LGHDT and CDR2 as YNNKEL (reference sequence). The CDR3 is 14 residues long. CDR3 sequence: CASSQDDPYTEQFF. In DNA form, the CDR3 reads TGTGCCAGCAGCCAAGATGACCCCTACACTGAGCAGTTCTTC.

The CDR3 is CSARDREGGTYNEQFF. DNA of the CDR3: TGCAGTGCTAGAGATAGGGAAGGGGGAACTTACAATGAGCAGTTCTTC. V gene TRBV20-1 combines with J gene TRBJ2-1, with D perhaps TRBD1 (6 bases). The CDR3 sequence is 16 residues long. The germline V gene has CDR1 DFQATT and CDR2 SNEGSKA (reference sequence). Deletions cut 0 bases from V and 4 bases from J, with 16 bases between.

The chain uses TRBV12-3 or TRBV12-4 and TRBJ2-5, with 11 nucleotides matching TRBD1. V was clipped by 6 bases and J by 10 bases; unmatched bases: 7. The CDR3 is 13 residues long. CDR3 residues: CASRTTGTGGQYF. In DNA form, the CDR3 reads TGTGCCAGCAGGACCACCGGGACAGGGGGCCAGTACTTC.

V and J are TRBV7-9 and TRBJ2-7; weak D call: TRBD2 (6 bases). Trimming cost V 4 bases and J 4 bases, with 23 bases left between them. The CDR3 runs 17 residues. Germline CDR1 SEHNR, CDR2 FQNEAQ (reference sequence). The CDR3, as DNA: TGTGCCAGCAGCTCGATGGAGGGTTACGGAGGTGTGTACGAGCAGTACTTC. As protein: CASSSMEGYGGVYEQYF.

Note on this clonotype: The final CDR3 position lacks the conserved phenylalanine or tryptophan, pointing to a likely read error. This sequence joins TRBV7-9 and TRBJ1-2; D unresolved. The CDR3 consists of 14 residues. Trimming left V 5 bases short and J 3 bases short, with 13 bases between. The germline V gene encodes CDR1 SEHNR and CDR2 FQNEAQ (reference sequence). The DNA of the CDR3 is TGTGCCAGCAGCCGTCTGGGTAAGGACTATGGCTACACCTGC. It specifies CASSRLGKDYGYTC.

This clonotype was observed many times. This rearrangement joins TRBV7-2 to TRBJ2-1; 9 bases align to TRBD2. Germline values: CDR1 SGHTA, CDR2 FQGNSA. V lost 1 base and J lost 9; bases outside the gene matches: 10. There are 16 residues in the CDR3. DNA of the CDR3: TGTGCCAGCAGCTTAGAGCAAGCGGGAGGTACGGGTGAGCAGTTCTTC. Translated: CASSLEQAGGTGEQFF.

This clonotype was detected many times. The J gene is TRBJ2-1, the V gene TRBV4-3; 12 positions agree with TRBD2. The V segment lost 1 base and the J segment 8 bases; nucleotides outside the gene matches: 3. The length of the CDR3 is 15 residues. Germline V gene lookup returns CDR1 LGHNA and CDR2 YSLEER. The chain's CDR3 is CASSQGTSGEDEQFF. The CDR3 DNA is TGCGCCAGCAGCCAAGGGACTAGCGGGGAGGATGAGCAGTTCTTC.

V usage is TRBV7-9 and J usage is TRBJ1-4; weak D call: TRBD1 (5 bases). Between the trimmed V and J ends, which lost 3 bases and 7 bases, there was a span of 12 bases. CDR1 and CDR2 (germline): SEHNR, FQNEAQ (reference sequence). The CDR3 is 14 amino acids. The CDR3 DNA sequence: TGTGCCAGCAGCTTGGGTAGCGGGGGTGAAAAACTGTTTTTT. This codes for CASSLGSGGEKLFF.

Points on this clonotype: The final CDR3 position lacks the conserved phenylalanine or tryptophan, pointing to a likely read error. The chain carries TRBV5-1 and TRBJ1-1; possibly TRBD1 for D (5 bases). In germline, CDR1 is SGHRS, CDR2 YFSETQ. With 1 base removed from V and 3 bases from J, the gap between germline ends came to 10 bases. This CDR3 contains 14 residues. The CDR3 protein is CASSLNPGHTEAFS. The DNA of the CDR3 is TGCGCCAGCAGCTTGAATCCGGGGCACACTGAAGCTTTCTCT.

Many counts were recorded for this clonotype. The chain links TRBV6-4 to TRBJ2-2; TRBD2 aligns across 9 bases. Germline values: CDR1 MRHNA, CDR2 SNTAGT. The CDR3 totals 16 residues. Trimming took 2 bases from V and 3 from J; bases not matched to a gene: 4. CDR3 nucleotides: TGTGCCAGCAGTGACACTAGCGGGCGGGACACCGGGGAGCTGTTTTTT. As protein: CASSDTSGRDTGELFF.

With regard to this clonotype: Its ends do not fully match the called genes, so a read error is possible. CDR3 residues: CASSLGASGRVTETQYF. The CDR3 DNA sequence: TGTGCTAGCAGCTTAGGTGCTAGCGGGAGGGTCACGGAGACCCAGTACTTC. The chain links TRBV7-7 to TRBJ2-5; 12 positions agree with TRBD2. Germline CDR1 SSHAT, CDR2 FNYEAQ (reference sequence). This CDR3 contains 17 residues.

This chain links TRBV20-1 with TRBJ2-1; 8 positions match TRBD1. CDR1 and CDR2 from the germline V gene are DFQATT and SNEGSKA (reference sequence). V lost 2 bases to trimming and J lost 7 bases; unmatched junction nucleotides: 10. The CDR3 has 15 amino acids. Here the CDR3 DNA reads TGCAGTGCTAGATCATCACCAGGGGGCAGGAATGAGCAGTTCTTC. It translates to CSARSSPGGRNEQFF.

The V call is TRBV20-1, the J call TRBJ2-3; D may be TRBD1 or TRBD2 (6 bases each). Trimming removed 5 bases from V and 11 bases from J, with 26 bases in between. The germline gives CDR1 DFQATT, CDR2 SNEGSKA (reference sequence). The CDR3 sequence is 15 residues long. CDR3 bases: TGCAGTGCTGCCATGACTGGGCGCGGGGACAATGAGCAGTATTTT. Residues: CSAAMTGRGDNEQYF.

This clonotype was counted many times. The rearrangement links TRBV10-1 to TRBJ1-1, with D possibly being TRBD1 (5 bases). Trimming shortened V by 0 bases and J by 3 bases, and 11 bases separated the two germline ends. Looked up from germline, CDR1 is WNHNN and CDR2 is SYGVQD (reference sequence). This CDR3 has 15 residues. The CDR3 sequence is CASSESAGIYTEAFF. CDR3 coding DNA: TGCGCCAGCAGTGAGTCTGCAGGGATCTACACTGAAGCTTTCTTT.

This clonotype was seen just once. DNA for the CDR3: TGCAGTGCTAGAGATTTAGGGGCTACTAATGAAAAACTGTTTTTT. It specifies CSARDLGATNEKLFF. The gene calls are TRBV20-1 and TRBJ1-4; D is possibly TRBD1 (5 bases). In germline, CDR1 is DFQATT, CDR2 SNEGSKA (reference sequence). V was pared by 0 bases and J by 2 bases, with 10 bases between. This CDR3 region has 15 residues.

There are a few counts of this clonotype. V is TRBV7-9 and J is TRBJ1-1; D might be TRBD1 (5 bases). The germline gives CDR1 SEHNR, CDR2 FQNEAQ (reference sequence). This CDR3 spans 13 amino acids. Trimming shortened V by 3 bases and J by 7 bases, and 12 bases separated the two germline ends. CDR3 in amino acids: CASSFGQGREAFF. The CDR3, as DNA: TGTGCCAGCAGCTTCGGGCAGGGACGTGAAGCTTTCTTT.

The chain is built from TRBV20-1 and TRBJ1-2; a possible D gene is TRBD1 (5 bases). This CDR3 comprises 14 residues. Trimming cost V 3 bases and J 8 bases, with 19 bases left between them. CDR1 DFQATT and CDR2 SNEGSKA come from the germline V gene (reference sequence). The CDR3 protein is CSASDSGGRGGYTF. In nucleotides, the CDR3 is TGCAGTGCTAGTGATTCGGGGGGTAGAGGCGGCTACACCTTC.

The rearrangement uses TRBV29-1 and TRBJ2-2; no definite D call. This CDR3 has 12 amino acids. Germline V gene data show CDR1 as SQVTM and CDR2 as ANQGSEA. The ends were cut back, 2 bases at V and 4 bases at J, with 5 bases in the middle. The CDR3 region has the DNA TGCAGCGTTGAACCCCGCACCGGGGAGCTGTTTTTT. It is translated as CSVEPRTGELFF.